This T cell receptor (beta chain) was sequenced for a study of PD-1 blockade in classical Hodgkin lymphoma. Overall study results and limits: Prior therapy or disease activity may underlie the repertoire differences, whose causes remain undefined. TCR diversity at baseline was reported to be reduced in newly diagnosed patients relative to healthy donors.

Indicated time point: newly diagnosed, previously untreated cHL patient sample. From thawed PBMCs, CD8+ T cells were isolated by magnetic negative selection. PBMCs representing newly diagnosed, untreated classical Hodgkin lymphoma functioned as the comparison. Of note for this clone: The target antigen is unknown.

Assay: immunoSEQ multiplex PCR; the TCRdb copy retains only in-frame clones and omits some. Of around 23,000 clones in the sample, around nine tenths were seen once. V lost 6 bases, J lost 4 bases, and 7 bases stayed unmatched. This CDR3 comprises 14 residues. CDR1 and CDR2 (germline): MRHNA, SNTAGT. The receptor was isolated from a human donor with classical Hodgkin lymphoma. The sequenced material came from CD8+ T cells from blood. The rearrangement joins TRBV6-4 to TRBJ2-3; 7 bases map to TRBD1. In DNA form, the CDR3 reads TGTGCCAGCAGCACAGGACAGGACTCAGATACGCAGTATTTT. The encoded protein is CASSTGQDSDTQYF.